This T cell receptor (beta chain) was obtained from a study of stem cell transplantation in POMP-related autoinflammatory disease. Whole-study context: The study hypothesized thymoproteasome defects skew the TRB repertoire via impaired CD8+ selection. Before transplant, CD4+ T cells skewed naive and CD8+ proportions were low. Overall study findings and caveats: In PRAID patients, the number of distinct TRB V-J gene pairings was restricted.

The CDR3 spans 13 residues. CDR1 and CDR2 (germline): SSHAT, FNYEAQ (reference sequence). The germline V and J ends were trimmed by 1 base and 9 bases, with 12 bases remaining between them. Worth noting for this clone: Its antigen is as yet unknown.

PRAID featured immunodeficiency plus autoinflammation. Some clones are missing from TCRdb's copy, which holds only in-frame ones; the method was immunoSEQ multiplex PCR. The sample has 68,000 or so clones, approximately 91% seen once. This receptor was obtained from a human patient with POMP-related autoinflammation and immune dysregulation (PRAID). Some T cells may possibly be graft donor cells. The V and J genes are TRBV7-7 and TRBJ2-5, with a tentative D call TRBD2 (6 bases). Sequencing used CD4+ T cells from PBMCs, obtained after stem cell transplantation. CDR3 coding DNA: TGTGCCAGCAGCTTAGGGCAACCGGGGGCCCAGTACTTC. It specifies CASSLGQPGAQYF. Together with reference TRBV7-7 and TRBJ2-5, the CDR3 gives the full variable domain: GAGVSQSPRYKVTKRGQDVTLRCDPISSHATLYWYQQALGQGPEFLTYFNYEAQPDKSGLPSDRFSAERPEGSISTLTIQRTEQRDSAMYRCASSLGQPGAQYFGPGTRLLVL.